Following are 8 T cell receptor beta chains from one sample sequenced in a study of siplizumab effects on memory and regulatory T cells. Data came from immunoSEQ multiplex PCR; TCRdb stores just in-frame clones and leaves some out. The sample yields some 100,000 clones, around 95% seen once. What was sequenced was naive CD4+ T cells sorted from blood. These TCRs come from a human donor in good health.

The V gene is TRBV6-5, the J gene TRBJ1-2; 9 positions agree with TRBD1. Germline V gene sequence: CDR1 MNHEY, CDR2 SVGAGI. Losses at the gene ends were 6 bases for V and 3 bases for J; bases not matched to a gene: 8. This CDR3 region has 15 residues. CDR3: CASRPLQGAHYGYTF. The CDR3 region has the DNA TGTGCCAGCAGACCGCTACAGGGGGCCCACTATGGCTACACCTTC.

This chain joins TRBV5-1 and TRBJ2-5, with D possibly being TRBD1 (5 bases). The CDR3 is 12 amino acids. With 5 bases removed from V and 3 bases from J, the gap between germline ends came to 8 bases. CDR1 SGHRS and CDR2 YFSETQ come from the germline V gene. CDR3 amino acids: CASRGREETQYF. The CDR3 region has the DNA TGCGCCAGCAGGGGCAGGGAAGAGACCCAGTACTTC.

The chain is built from TRBV30 and TRBJ2-3; 9 positions match TRBD1. Germline V lookup: CDR1 GTSNPN, CDR2 SVGIG (reference sequence). This CDR3 region has 15 residues. The ends lost 2 bases at V and 6 bases at J; junction bases unmatched: 9. The CDR3 sequence is CAWSTRDRVMDTQYF. CDR3 DNA: TGTGCCTGGAGTACCCGGGACAGGGTTATGGATACGCAGTATTTT.

The chain links TRBV29-1 to TRBJ2-1; 9 nucleotides align to TRBD2. Germline V gene lookup returns CDR1 SQVTM and CDR2 ANQGSEA. With V trimmed by 4 bases and J by 2 bases, 3 bases remained unmatched. The CDR3 contains 14 residues. CDR3 region: CSVGASGAYNEQFF. CDR3 nucleotides: TGCAGCGTTGGGGCTAGCGGGGCCTACAATGAGCAGTTCTTC.

The chain is built from TRBV6-6 and TRBJ2-5; 10 nucleotides match TRBD1. This CDR3 is built from 14 residues. Germline lookup yields CDR1 MNHNY and CDR2 SVGAGI (reference sequence). V lost 6 bases to trimming and J lost 5 bases; unmatched junction nucleotides: 6. The CDR3 reads CASSRQGAIETQYF. In DNA form, the CDR3 reads TGTGCCAGCAGCCGACAGGGGGCCATTGAGACCCAGTACTTC.

This chain connects TRBV5-1 to TRBJ1-4, with D hard to call. The CDR3 runs to 15 residues. Germline lookup yields CDR1 SGHRS and CDR2 YFSETQ. Between the trimmed V and J ends, which lost 4 bases and 0 bases, there was a span of 10 bases. CDR3 amino acids: CASSALTATNEKLFF. CDR3 nucleotide sequence: TGCGCCAGCAGCGCCCTAACGGCAACTAATGAAAAACTGTTTTTT.

The chain couples TRBV7-9 to TRBJ1-4; D is uncertain. CDR3 length equals 18 residues. Per germline, CDR1 SEHNR and CDR2 FQNEAQ (reference sequence). Trimming left V 3 bases short and J 6 bases short, with 23 bases between. CDR3 loop: CASSFFGQVTLRDEKLFF. The CDR3 nucleotides read TGTGCCAGCAGCTTTTTTGGGCAGGTGACGCTACGGGATGAAAAACTGTTTTTT.

V usage is TRBV12-2 and J usage is TRBJ1-4. TRBV12-2 is designated a pseudogene. This CDR3 contains 11 residues. The chain's CDR3 is CASRRVWGVFF. The DNA of the CDR3 is TGTGCAAGTCGCCGGGTATGGGGGGTGTTTTTT.